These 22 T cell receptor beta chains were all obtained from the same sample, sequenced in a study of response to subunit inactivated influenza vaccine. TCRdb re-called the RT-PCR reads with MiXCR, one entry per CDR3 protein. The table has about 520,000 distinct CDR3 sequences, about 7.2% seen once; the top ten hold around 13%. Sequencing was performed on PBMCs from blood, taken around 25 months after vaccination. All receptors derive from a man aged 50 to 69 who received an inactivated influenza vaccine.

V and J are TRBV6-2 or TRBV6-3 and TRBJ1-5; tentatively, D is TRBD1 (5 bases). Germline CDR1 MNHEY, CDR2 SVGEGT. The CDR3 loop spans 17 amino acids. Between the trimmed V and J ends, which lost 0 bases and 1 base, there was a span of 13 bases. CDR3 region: CASSYSIWGPSNQPQHF. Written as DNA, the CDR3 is TGTGCCAGCAGTTACTCGATATGGGGACCGAGCAATCAGCCCCAGCATTTT.

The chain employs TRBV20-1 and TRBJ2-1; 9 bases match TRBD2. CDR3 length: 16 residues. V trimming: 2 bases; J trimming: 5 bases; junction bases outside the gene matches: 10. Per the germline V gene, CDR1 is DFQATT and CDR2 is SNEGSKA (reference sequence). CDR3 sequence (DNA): TGCAGTGCTAGATCACCAGCGGGAGGCACGGACAATGAGCAGTTCTTC. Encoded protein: CSARSPAGGTDNEQFF.

The CDR3 loop reads CASSQPQRGGRGGELFF. The DNA for the CDR3 is TGCGCCAGCAGCCAACCACAGCGGGGGGGCCGGGGCGGGGAGCTGTTTTTT. V and J are TRBV4-1 and TRBJ2-2, with 10 positions matching TRBD2. With V trimmed by 2 bases and J by 7 bases, 10 bases remained unmatched. The CDR3 has 17 amino acids. Germline assignment: CDR1 MGHRA and CDR2 YSYEKL.

The CDR3 protein is CSAHPNEKLFF. In nucleotides, the CDR3 is TGCAGTGCCCACCCCAATGAAAAACTGTTTTTT. The gene calls are TRBV20-1 and TRBJ1-4; D is undetermined. V was trimmed by 6 bases and J by 5 bases, leaving 7 bases between them. Germline lookup yields CDR1 DFQATT and CDR2 SNEGSKA (reference sequence). The CDR3 consists of 11 residues.

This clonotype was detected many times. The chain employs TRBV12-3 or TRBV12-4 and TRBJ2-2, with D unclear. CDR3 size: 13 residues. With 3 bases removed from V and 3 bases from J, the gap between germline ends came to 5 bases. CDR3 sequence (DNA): TGTGCCAGCAGTTTCTGGGACACCGGGGAGCTGTTTTTT. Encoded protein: CASSFWDTGELFF.

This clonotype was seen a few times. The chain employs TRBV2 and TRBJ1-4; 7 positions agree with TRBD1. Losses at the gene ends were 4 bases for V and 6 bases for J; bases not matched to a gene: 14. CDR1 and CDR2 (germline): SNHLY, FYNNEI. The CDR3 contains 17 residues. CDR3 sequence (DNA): TGTGCCAGCAGTGGACAATACGACAGGGCCCTGGATGAAAAACTGTTTTTT. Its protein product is CASSGQYDRALDEKLFF.

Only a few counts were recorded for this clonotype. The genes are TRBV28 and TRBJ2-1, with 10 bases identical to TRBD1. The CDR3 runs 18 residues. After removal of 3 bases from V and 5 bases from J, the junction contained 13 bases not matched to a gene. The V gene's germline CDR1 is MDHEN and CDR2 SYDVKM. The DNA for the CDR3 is TGTGCCAGCAGTTTGGTCGGGGACTCCGGGACAGGGGACAATGAGCAGTTCTTC. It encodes CASSLVGDSGTGDNEQFF. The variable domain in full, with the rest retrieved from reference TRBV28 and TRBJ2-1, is DVKVTQSSRYLVKRTGEKVFLECVQDMDHENMFWYRQDPGLGLRLIYFSYDVKMKEKGDIPEGYSVSREKKERFSLILESASTNQTSMYLCASSLVGDSGTGDNEQFFGPGTRLTVL.

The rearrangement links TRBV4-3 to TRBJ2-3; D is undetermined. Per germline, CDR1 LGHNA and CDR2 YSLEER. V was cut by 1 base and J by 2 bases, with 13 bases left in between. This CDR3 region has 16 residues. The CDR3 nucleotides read TGCGCCAGCAGCCAAGTCTTAGTGCTGGCCACAGATACGCAGTATTTT. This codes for CASSQVLVLATDTQYF.

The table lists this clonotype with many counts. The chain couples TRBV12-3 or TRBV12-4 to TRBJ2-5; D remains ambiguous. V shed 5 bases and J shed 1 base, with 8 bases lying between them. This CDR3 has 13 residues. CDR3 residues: CASSQQLQETQYF. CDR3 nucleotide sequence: TGTGCCAGCAGTCAACAGCTCCAAGAGACCCAGTACTTC.

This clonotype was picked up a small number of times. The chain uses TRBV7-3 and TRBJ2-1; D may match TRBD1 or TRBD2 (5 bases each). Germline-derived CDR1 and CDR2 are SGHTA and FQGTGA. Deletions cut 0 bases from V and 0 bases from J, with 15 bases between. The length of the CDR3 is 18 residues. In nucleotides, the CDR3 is TGTGCCAGCAGCTTAACCCCCGGGGCCTCCGGCTCCTACAATGAGCAGTTCTTC. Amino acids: CASSLTPGASGSYNEQFF.

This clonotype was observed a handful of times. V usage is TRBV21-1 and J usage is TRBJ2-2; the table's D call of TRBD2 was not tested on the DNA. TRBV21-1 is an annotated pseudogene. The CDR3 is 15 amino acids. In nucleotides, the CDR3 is TGTGCCAGCAGCAAGACTAGCGGGAGTAAGGAGGAGCTGTTTTTT. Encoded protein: CASSKTSGSKEELFF.

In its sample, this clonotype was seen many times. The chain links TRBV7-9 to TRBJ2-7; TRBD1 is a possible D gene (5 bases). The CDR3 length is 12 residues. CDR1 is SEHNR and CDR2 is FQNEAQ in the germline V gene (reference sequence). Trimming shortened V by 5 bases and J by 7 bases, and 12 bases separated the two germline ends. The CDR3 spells CASSQGRGEQYF. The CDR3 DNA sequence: TGTGCCAGCAGCCAAGGAAGGGGAGAGCAGTACTTC.

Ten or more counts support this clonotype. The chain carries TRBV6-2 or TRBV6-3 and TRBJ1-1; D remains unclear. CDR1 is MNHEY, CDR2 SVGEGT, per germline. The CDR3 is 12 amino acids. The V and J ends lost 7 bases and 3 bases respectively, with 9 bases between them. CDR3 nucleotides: TGTGCCAGCAACTCAGACTACACTGAAGCTTTCTTT. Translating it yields CASNSDYTEAFF.

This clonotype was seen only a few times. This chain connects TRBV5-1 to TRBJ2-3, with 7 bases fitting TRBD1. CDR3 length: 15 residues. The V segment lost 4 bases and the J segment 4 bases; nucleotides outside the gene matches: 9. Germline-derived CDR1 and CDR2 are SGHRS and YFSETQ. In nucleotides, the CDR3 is TGCGCCAGCAGCGCCGACGGCCAGGGGGCAGATACGCAGTATTTT. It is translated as CASSADGQGADTQYF.

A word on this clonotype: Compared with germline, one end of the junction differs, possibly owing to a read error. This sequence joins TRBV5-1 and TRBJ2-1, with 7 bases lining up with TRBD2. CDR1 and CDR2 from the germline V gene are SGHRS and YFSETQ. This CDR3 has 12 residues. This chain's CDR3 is CASTLDRTRVFF. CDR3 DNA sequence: TGCGCCAGCACCTTGGATAGGACTAGAGTGTTCTTC.

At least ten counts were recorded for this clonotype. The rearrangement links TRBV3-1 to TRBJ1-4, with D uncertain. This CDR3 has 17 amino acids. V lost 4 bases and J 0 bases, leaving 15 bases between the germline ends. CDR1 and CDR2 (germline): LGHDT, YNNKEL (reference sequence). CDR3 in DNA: TGTGCCAGCAGCCTCCGTGGAGTCTCTGCAACTAATGAAAAACTGTTTTTT. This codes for CASSLRGVSATNEKLFF.

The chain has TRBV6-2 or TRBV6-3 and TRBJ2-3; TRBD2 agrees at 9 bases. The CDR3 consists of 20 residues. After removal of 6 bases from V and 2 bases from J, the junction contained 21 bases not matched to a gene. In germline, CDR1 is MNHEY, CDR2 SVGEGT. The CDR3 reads CASRSLSGLASLTNTDTQYF. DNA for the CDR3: TGTGCCAGCAGGTCACTCTCGGGACTAGCCTCCCTAACGAACACAGATACGCAGTATTTT.

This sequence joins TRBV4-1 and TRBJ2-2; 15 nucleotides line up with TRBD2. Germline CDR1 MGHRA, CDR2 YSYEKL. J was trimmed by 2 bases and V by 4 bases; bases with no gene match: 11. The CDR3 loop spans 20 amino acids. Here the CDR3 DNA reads TGCGCCAGCAGCCGCCGGGGACTAGCGGGGGGCAACCTCAACACCGGGGAGCTGTTTTTT. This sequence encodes CASSRRGLAGGNLNTGELFF.

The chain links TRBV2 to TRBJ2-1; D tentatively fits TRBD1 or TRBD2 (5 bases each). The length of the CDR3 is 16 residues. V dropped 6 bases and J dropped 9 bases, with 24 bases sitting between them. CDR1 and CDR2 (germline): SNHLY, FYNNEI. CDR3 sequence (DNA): TGTGCCAGCAGAGAAACTCCGGGACCCGTCGTAGGTGAGCAGTTCTTC. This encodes CASRETPGPVVGEQFF.

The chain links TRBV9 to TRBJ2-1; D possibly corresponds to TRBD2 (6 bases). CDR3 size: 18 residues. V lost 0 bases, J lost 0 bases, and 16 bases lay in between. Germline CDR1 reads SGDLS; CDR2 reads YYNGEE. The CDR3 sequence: CASSVGEAPHSSYNEQFF. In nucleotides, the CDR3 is TGTGCCAGCAGCGTAGGGGAGGCACCCCATAGCTCCTACAATGAGCAGTTCTTC.

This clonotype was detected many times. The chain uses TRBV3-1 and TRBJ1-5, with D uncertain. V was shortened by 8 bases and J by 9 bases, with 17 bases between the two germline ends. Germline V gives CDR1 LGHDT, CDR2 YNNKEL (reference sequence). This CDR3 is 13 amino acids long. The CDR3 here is CASAPAGNGPQHF. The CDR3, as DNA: TGTGCCAGCGCGCCGGCGGGAAATGGGCCCCAGCATTTT.

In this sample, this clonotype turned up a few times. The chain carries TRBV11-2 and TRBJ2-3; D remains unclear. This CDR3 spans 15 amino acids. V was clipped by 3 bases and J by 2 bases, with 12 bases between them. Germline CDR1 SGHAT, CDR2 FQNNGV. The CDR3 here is CASSFADLTTDTQYF. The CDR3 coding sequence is TGTGCCAGCAGCTTCGCTGACTTAACCACAGATACGCAGTATTTT.